The clone carrying this T cell receptor (beta chain) came up once. J gave up 6 bases and V 2 bases, and 4 bases lay outside the gene matches. The V gene's germline CDR1 is SGHRS and CDR2 YFSETQ. The CDR3 is 15 amino acids. The data originate from a study of memory CD4+ T cells and cytomegalovirus serostatus. Single viable CD3+CD4+CD8-CD45RO+ cells were sorted as the memory CD4+ T cells. TCRdb's table, derived via immunoSEQ multiplex PCR, lists solely in-frame clones and lacks some. The sample has about 58,000 clones; roughly 84% are singletons. The sequencing input was memory CD4+ T cells from blood. This rearrangement joins TRBV5-1 to TRBJ1-4, with TRBD1 matching over 10 bases. This clonotype originated in an adult in good health and CMV-seronegative. Some clones in this sample may be carry-over from other donors' samples. CDR3 loop: CASSFGDRGYEKLFF. As DNA, the CDR3 is TGCGCCAGCAGCTTTGGGGACAGGGGATATGAAAAACTGTTTTTT.